This T cell receptor beta chain was identified in a study of T cell changes during pregnancy in multiple sclerosis (dated by TCRdb to the late 2010s). Study-level background: The study looked at changes in the T cell repertoire across pregnancy in women with multiple sclerosis.

Preparation of the library involved the immunoSEQ multiplex PCR assay. TCRdb re-hosts the immuneACCESS table, in-frame sequences only. Its copies lack some clones; in the studies checked, an unresolved V gene accounts for under half of them, and the cause for the rest is not known. This sample gives tens of thousands of clones in total; 85% to 95% of them show up just once. The ten largest clones add up to approximately 2.8% of the sample. From a lookup of the germline V gene (reference sequence), CDR1 and CDR2 are SEHNR and FQNEAQ. The CDR3 measures 13 amino acids from cysteine to phenylalanine. Only the CDR3 DNA is retained, 39 bases long and in frame from the first base. Ends trimmed: V by 5 bases, J by 4 bases; bases unmatched to a gene: 4. Worth noting for this clone: The target of this receptor is not known. Base qualities are not provided; no much larger clone lies one nucleotide away.

The receptor comes from a female donor in good health, enrolled as a control in a pregnancy study. The sequencing here drew on CD8+ T cells from peripheral blood mononuclear cells, taken in the third trimester of pregnancy. The rearranged segments are TRBV7-9 and TRBJ1-2; 7 middle bases align to TRBD1. DNA sequence: TGTGCCAGCAGCCGTGGACAGGCCTATGGCTACACCTTC. It encodes CASSRGQAYGYTF.